The 26 T cell receptor beta chains below were found in one sample sequenced in a study of human T cells and chemical hapten exposure. Regarding time point: patch test 2, 6 weeks after DPC sensitization. Treatment defined: therapeutic diphenylcyclopropenone sensitization with weekly scalp DPC. TCRdb re-called the RACE reads with MiXCR, one entry per CDR3 protein. The data show about 380,000 distinct CDR3 sequences, just under 6.5% seen once. This specimen consisted of whole blood, obtained in connection with sensitization to the hapten diphenylcyclopropenone (DPC). The receptors derive from a woman under 30 with alopecia areata. Some clones in this sample may be carry-over from other donors' samples.

This clonotype was counted only a few times. For the CDR3, the DNA is TGTGCCAGCAGCCCTGGGACAGCCGGGGGTTCACCCCTCCACTTT. Translated: CASSPGTAGGSPLHF. The rearrangement uses TRBV7-2 and TRBJ1-6, with TRBD1 matching over 7 bases. V trimming: 5 bases; J trimming: 9 bases; junction bases outside the gene matches: 10. This CDR3 is 15 amino acids long. Germline-derived CDR1 and CDR2 are SGHTA and FQGNSA.

This clonotype was seen repeatedly, ten times or more. This rearrangement joins TRBV6-1 to TRBJ1-3; D ambiguous. The V end lost 3 bases, the J end lost 0 bases, and 9 bases lay between the germline ends. Germline CDR1 and CDR2: MNHNS and SASEGT. This CDR3 is built from 15 residues. The CDR3 here is CASSDVGISGNTIYF. In DNA, the CDR3 is TGTGCCAGCAGTGATGTGGGGATCTCTGGAAACACCATATATTTT.

This clonotype was recorded a few times. The chain combines TRBV5-8 with TRBJ1-4; TRBD1 agrees at 7 bases. The CDR3 extends over 15 amino acids. Looked up from germline, CDR1 is SGHTS and CDR2 is YDEGEE. V trimming: 0 bases; J trimming: 8 bases; junction bases outside the gene matches: 7. In DNA, the CDR3 is TGTGCCAGCAGCTTGGGGACAGGCCCCCGAGAAAAACTGTTTTTT. This translates into CASSLGTGPREKLFF.

The table lists this clonotype with many counts. The chain uses TRBV6-5 and TRBJ1-6, with D perhaps TRBD1 (5 bases). This CDR3 is 15 amino acids long. Between the trimmed V and J ends, which lost 6 bases and 5 bases, there was a span of 14 bases. CDR1 is MNHEY, CDR2 SVGAGI, per germline. The CDR3 nucleotides are TGTGCCAGCAGAAGAGGGGCCGGAGATAATTCACCCCTCCACTTT. This gives the protein CASRRGAGDNSPLHF.

This clonotype was recorded at least ten times. The V and J genes are TRBV7-9 and TRBJ1-1; 9 nucleotides align to TRBD1. J lost 4 bases, V lost 3 bases, and 9 bases had no gene match. CDR3 length equals 16 residues. Germline V lookup: CDR1 SEHNR, CDR2 FQNEAQ (reference sequence). The CDR3 protein is CASSFSPDRGSTEAFF. In DNA, the CDR3 is TGTGCCAGCAGCTTTTCCCCGGACAGGGGATCCACTGAAGCTTTCTTT.

The chain has TRBV12-3 or TRBV12-4 and TRBJ2-7, with TRBD2 matching 13 bases. The CDR3 is 18 residues long. Germline trimming cut 2 bases from V and 4 bases from J; bases unmatched to any gene: 11. CDR3 loop: CASSLRLTSGGKQYEQYF. As DNA, the CDR3 is TGTGCCAGCAGTTTAAGATTGACTAGCGGGGGGAAACAATACGAGCAGTACTTC.

This clonotype occurred many times. The J gene is TRBJ1-5, the V gene TRBV6-5, with D possibly matching TRBD1 (6 bases). The germline V gene encodes CDR1 MNHEY and CDR2 SVGAGI. CDR3 size: 13 residues. V was pared by 6 bases and J by 6 bases, with 12 bases between. The CDR3 sequence is CASSQGRSQPQHF. CDR3 in DNA: TGTGCCAGCAGCCAGGGGCGAAGTCAGCCCCAGCATTTT.

This clonotype was observed many times. The rearrangement uses TRBV7-2 and TRBJ1-2, with D maybe TRBD1 (6 bases). V was pared by 1 base and J by 7 bases, with 13 bases between. CDR3 length equals 14 residues. The germline CDR1 and CDR2 sequences are SGHTA and FQGNSA. The CDR3 coding sequence is TGTGCCAGCAGCTTAGGGACAGATCGGCCTGGCTACACCTTC. Protein sequence: CASSLGTDRPGYTF.

This clonotype occurred a few times. The chain couples TRBV7-2 to TRBJ1-6; D may be TRBD1 (6 bases). The germline V gene encodes CDR1 SGHTA and CDR2 FQGNSA. The CDR3 consists of 17 residues. Trimming removed 5 bases at V and 0 bases at J, with 14 bases between. The CDR3 DNA sequence: TGTGCCAGCAGCCAGGACAGCCTGAGCTCCTATAATTCACCCCTCCACTTT. Translating it yields CASSQDSLSSYNSPLHF. Drawing the rest from reference TRBV7-2 and TRBJ1-6, the complete variable domain is GAGVSQSPSNKVTEKGKDVELRCDPISGHTALYWYRQSLGQGLEFLIYFQGNSAPDKSGLPSDRFSAERTGGSVSTLTIQRTQQEDSAVYLCASSQDSLSSYNSPLHFGNGTRLTVT.

The sample holds a few counts of this clonotype. The chain couples TRBV7-2 to TRBJ2-6; D unclear. CDR1 is SGHTA, CDR2 FQGNSA, per germline. This CDR3 has 14 amino acids. Trimming took 1 base from V and 3 from J, leaving 4 bases between them. This CDR3 is CASSLGYGANVLTF. As DNA, the CDR3 is TGTGCCAGCAGCTTAGGCTATGGGGCCAACGTCCTGACTTTC.

This clonotype was found many times. The genes are TRBV12-3 or TRBV12-4 and TRBJ1-2; the D gene is possibly TRBD1 (6 bases). CDR3 size: 11 residues. Trimming took 5 bases from V and 7 from J, leaving 8 bases between them. CDR3 residues: CASSQGSGYTF. The CDR3 DNA is TGTGCCAGCAGTCAGGGGAGTGGCTACACCTTC.

This chain uses TRBV11-1 with TRBJ1-1, with D possibly TRBD1 on 6 matching bases. CDR3 size: 12 residues. V dropped 5 bases and J dropped 7 bases, with 11 bases sitting between them. The germline V gene has CDR1 SGHAT and CDR2 FQDESV (reference sequence). CDR3 sequence reads: CASSRTEIEAFF. Written as DNA, the CDR3 is TGTGCCAGCAGCCGGACAGAAATTGAAGCTTTCTTT. Full variable domain (missing parts from reference TRBV11-1 and TRBJ1-1): EAEVAQSPRYKITEKSQAVAFWCDPISGHATLYWYRQILGQGPELLVQFQDESVVDDSQLPKDRFSAERLKGVDSTLKIQPAELGDSAMYLCASSRTEIEAFFGQGTRLTVV.

The chain has TRBV6-5 and TRBJ2-7, with TRBD1 matching 7 bases. Trimming removed 2 bases from V and 4 bases from J; junction bases left unmatched: 5. The CDR3 loop spans 14 amino acids. Germline values: CDR1 MNHEY, CDR2 SVGAGI. The CDR3 region has the DNA TGTGCCAGCAGTTACACGCAGGGGGTGTACGAGCAGTACTTC. The encoded protein is CASSYTQGVYEQYF.

There are many counts of this clonotype. The gene calls are TRBV5-1 and TRBJ1-1; D call uncertain. The CDR3 consists of 16 residues. V lost 0 bases, J lost 8 bases, and 20 bases lay in between. Germline lookup yields CDR1 SGHRS and CDR2 YFSETQ. CDR3 nucleotides: TGCGCCAGCAGCTTGGAGGAGGCACCCCCTAATGGGGAAGCTTTCTTT. Its translation is CASSLEEAPPNGEAFF.

The J gene is TRBJ2-5, the V gene TRBV6-2 or TRBV6-3, with D perhaps TRBD1 (5 bases). Trimming took off 5 bases at V and 4 bases at J, with 14 bases between the two ends. Germline assignment: CDR1 MNHEY and CDR2 SVGEGT. This CDR3 is built from 14 residues. The CDR3 loop is CASSARQTRETQYF. Written as DNA, the CDR3 is TGTGCCAGCAGTGCGCGACAGACCAGAGAGACCCAGTACTTC.

The V call is TRBV4-3, the J call TRBJ2-1; D is perhaps TRBD1 or TRBD2 (5 bases each). The CDR3 loop spans 16 amino acids. Germline lookup yields CDR1 LGHNA and CDR2 YSLEER. Trimming stripped 4 bases from V and 2 bases from J, with 15 bases between. CDR3 loop: CASSPMEGTPYNEQFF. CDR3 nucleotide sequence: TGCGCCAGCAGCCCCATGGAAGGGACCCCCTACAATGAGCAGTTCTTC.

This clonotype showed up many times. The chain uses TRBV20-1 and TRBJ1-5; D gene ambiguous. The CDR3 has 14 residues. Trimming removed 3 bases from V and 3 bases from J, with 12 bases in between. The V gene's germline CDR1 is DFQATT and CDR2 SNEGSKA (reference sequence). CDR3 in amino acids: CSASAWGDNQPQHF. The CDR3 nucleotides read TGCAGTGCTAGTGCGTGGGGAGACAATCAGCCCCAGCATTTT.

This clonotype was observed at least ten times. The V call is TRBV24-1, the J call TRBJ2-1; the D is unclear. Trimming removed 3 bases from V and 10 bases from J, with 6 bases in between. CDR1 KGHDR and CDR2 SFDVKD come from the germline V gene. The CDR3 is 11 amino acids. The DNA for the CDR3 is TGTGCCACCAGTGATGGAGAAGAGCAGTTCTTC. The encoded protein is CATSDGEEQFF.

CDR3 DNA sequence: TGCGCCAGCAGCCAACAATTAGGACTAGCGGGGCCGCAAGAGACCCAGTACTTC. Its translation is CASSQQLGLAGPQETQYF. The gene calls are TRBV4-1 and TRBJ2-5; 12 bases align to TRBD2. In germline, CDR1 is MGHRA, CDR2 YSYEKL. The CDR3 is made up of 18 amino acids. V trimming: 2 bases; J trimming: 2 bases; junction bases outside the gene matches: 9.

This clonotype has ten or more counts. J is TRBJ1-4 and V is TRBV29-1, with D hard to call. V was cut by 5 bases and J by 5 bases, with 12 bases left in between. This CDR3 comprises 13 residues. CDR1 is SQVTM, CDR2 ANQGSEA, per germline. The CDR3 loop reads CSVSVIENEKLFF. DNA of the CDR3: TGCAGCGTTTCGGTTATTGAGAATGAAAAACTGTTTTTT.

In DNA form, the CDR3 reads TGTGCCAGCAGTGAACCCAAGACAGGGAACACAGATACGCAGTATTTT. Its protein product is CASSEPKTGNTDTQYF. The chain is built from TRBV25-1 and TRBJ2-3, with 7 bases fitting TRBD1. The CDR3 is 16 amino acids. The germline CDR1 and CDR2 sequences are MGHDK and SYGVNS. Germline trimming cut 2 bases from V and 2 bases from J; bases unmatched to any gene: 7.

This clonotype has more than one count but fewer than ten. The J gene is TRBJ2-3, the V gene TRBV10-2; the D gene is possibly TRBD1 (9 bases). CDR3 length: 17 residues. With 2 bases removed from V and 4 bases from J, the gap between germline ends came to 19 bases. The V gene's germline CDR1 is WSHSY and CDR2 SAAADI. The CDR3 DNA follows: TGCGCCAGCAGTGAGACGGGAGGGACAGGGAAATCAGATACGCAGTATTTT. Protein product: CASSETGGTGKSDTQYF.

This clonotype was picked up a small number of times. V usage is TRBV28 and J usage is TRBJ2-2; no firm D call. Deletions cut 6 bases from V and 5 bases from J, with 10 bases between. Germline loops: CDR1 MDHEN, CDR2 SYDVKM. There are 13 residues in the CDR3. The chain's CDR3 is CASRNYRTGELFF. The CDR3 DNA sequence: TGTGCCAGCAGGAATTACCGGACCGGGGAGCTGTTTTTT.

This clonotype occurred a few times. The rearrangement links TRBV5-4 to TRBJ2-1; a possible D gene is TRBD1 (5 bases). The V and J ends lost 0 bases and 14 bases respectively, with 15 bases between them. Germline V gene lookup returns CDR1 SGHNT and CDR2 YYREEE (reference sequence). The CDR3 covers 13 residues. CDR3: CASSLGPDNQEFF. In DNA form, the CDR3 reads TGTGCCAGCAGCTTGGGGCCGGACAATCAGGAGTTCTTC. Looking up the rest from reference TRBV5-4 and TRBJ2-1 gives the full variable domain: ETGVTQSPTHLIKTRGQQVTLRCSSQSGHNTVSWYQQALGQGPQFIFQYYREEENGRGNFPPRFSGLQFPNYSSELNVNALELDDSALYLCASSLGPDNQEFFGPGTRLTVL.

This clonotype was counted ten times or more. V is TRBV10-3 and J is TRBJ1-5, with no clear D. CDR3 length: 13 residues. The germline CDR1 and CDR2 sequences are ENHRY and SYGVKD. V lost 5 bases, J lost 3 bases, and 8 bases lay in between. The CDR3 DNA reads TGTGCCATCAGTTTGGCAGACAATCAGCCCCAGCATTTT. Amino acids: CAISLADNQPQHF.

The chain is built from TRBV20-1 and TRBJ1-4; D is uncertain. CDR1 DFQATT and CDR2 SNEGSKA come from the germline V gene (reference sequence). Trimming pared 3 bases from V and 7 bases from J, leaving 21 bases between. The CDR3 length is 16 residues. The chain's CDR3 is CSARSPPGPGSEKLFF. The CDR3 DNA follows: TGCAGTGCTAGGTCTCCCCCGGGCCCGGGGAGTGAAAAACTGTTTTTT.